These T cell receptor beta chains were read from a single sample in a study of T cell responses to AZD1222 COVID-19 vaccine. Only in-frame clones appear in the TCRdb table, and some are missing; sequencing was by immunoSEQ multiplex PCR. The data show tens of thousands of clones, with about nine tenths seen just once and 24% held by the top ten. Sequences were derived from peripheral blood, sampled on day 0 of AZD1222 vaccination. Source of these receptors: an adult in good health. Both conserved end residues are part of each CDR3. The order of the fields is CDR3 protein, CDR3 DNA, V gene, J gene, clone size, D gene. A D gene is named only where the DNA matches it firmly. Rows may omit the clone size; those that give it use once, few, many or a size class.

cdr3_aa: CASSLRRAYEQYF
cdr3_nt: TGTGCCAGCAGTCTTCGGAGGGCCTACGAGCAGTACTTC
v_call: TRBV12-3/TRBV12-4
j_call: TRBJ2-7
clone_size: -
d_call: -

cdr3_aa: CASSLSGTAYNEQFF
cdr3_nt: TGTGCCAGCAGCTTATCCGGGACAGCTTACAATGAGCAGTTCTTC
v_call: TRBV7-2
j_call: TRBJ2-1
clone_size: -
d_call: TRBD1

cdr3_aa: CASSQGGQLNTEAFF
cdr3_nt: TGTGCCAGCAGCCAAGGGGGACAGTTGAACACTGAAGCTTTCTTT
v_call: TRBV3-1/TRBV3-2
j_call: TRBJ1-1
clone_size: -
d_call: TRBD1

cdr3_aa: CASSPSSDPGNTIYF
cdr3_nt: TGTGCCAGCAGCCCATCGAGCGACCCTGGAAACACCATATATTTT
v_call: TRBV7-3
j_call: TRBJ1-3
clone_size: once
d_call: -

cdr3_aa: CASSQERGYGGNTIYF
cdr3_nt: TGTGCCAGCAGCCAAGAAAGGGGGTACGGTGGAAACACCATATATTTT
v_call: TRBV14
j_call: TRBJ1-3
clone_size: once
d_call: -

cdr3_aa: CASSLQGLYNSPLHF
cdr3_nt: TGCGCCAGCAGCTTACAGGGTTTGTACAATTCACCCCTCCACTTT
v_call: TRBV5-1
j_call: TRBJ1-6
clone_size: -
d_call: -

cdr3_aa: CASRGQGLVDTQYF
cdr3_nt: TGTGCCAGCAGGGGACAGGGTTTGGTAGATACGCAGTATTTT
v_call: TRBV27
j_call: TRBJ2-3
clone_size: -
d_call: TRBD1

cdr3_aa: CAWSDMGGNTIYF
cdr3_nt: TGTGCCTGGTCGGACATGGGTGGAAACACCATATATTTT
v_call: TRBV30
j_call: TRBJ1-3
clone_size: -
d_call: -

cdr3_aa: CATSDAGQGTGELFF
cdr3_nt: TGTGCCACCAGTGACGCAGGACAGGGAACCGGGGAGCTGTTTTTT
v_call: TRBV24-1
j_call: TRBJ2-2
clone_size: -
d_call: TRBD1

cdr3_aa: CASTTHQRQFSYEQYF
cdr3_nt: TGCGCCAGCACTACTCACCAAAGACAGTTTTCCTACGAGCAGTACTTC
v_call: TRBV23-1
j_call: TRBJ2-7
clone_size: few
d_call: -

cdr3_aa: CASEQFIGATNYGYTF
cdr3_nt: TGTGCCAGCGAACAGTTTATTGGGGCAACTAACTATGGCTACACCTTC
v_call: TRBV2
j_call: TRBJ1-2
clone_size: -
d_call: -

cdr3_aa: CASSELAGGYNEQFF
cdr3_nt: TGTGCCAGCAGCGAACTAGCGGGGGGGTACAATGAGCAGTTCTTC
v_call: TRBV5-6
j_call: TRBJ2-1
clone_size: -
d_call: TRBD2

cdr3_aa: CASSLSGTQQNTEAFF
cdr3_nt: TGCGCCAGCAGCCTGTCCGGGACACAACAGAACACTGAAGCTTTCTTT
v_call: TRBV5-1
j_call: TRBJ1-1
clone_size: -
d_call: -

cdr3_aa: CAAGQPDGYTF
cdr3_nt: TGTGCCGCGGGGCAGCCCGATGGCTACACCTTC
v_call: TRBV12-3/TRBV12-4
j_call: TRBJ1-2
clone_size: -
d_call: -

cdr3_aa: CASNWPHTEAFF
cdr3_nt: TGTGCCAGTAATTGGCCTCACACTGAAGCTTTCTTT
v_call: TRBV19
j_call: TRBJ1-1
clone_size: -
d_call: -

cdr3_aa: CASSLGQGAHNEQFF
cdr3_nt: TGCGCCAGCAGCTTGGGACAGGGTGCCCACAATGAGCAGTTCTTC
v_call: TRBV5-1
j_call: TRBJ2-1
clone_size: -
d_call: TRBD1

cdr3_aa: CASSQDFWRGGQETQYF
cdr3_nt: TGTGCCAGCAGCCAAGATTTTTGGCGAGGGGGCCAAGAGACCCAGTACTTC
v_call: TRBV3-1/TRBV3-2
j_call: TRBJ2-5
clone_size: -
d_call: -

cdr3_aa: CASSFGTGAYNEQFF
cdr3_nt: TGTGCCAGCAGTTTCGGGACAGGGGCCTACAATGAGCAGTTCTTC
v_call: TRBV6-2/TRBV6-3
j_call: TRBJ2-1
clone_size: -
d_call: TRBD1

cdr3_aa: CASSLGGLASYEQYF
cdr3_nt: TGTGCCAGCAGCTTAGGCGGACTAGCGAGCTACGAGCAGTACTTC
v_call: TRBV7-2
j_call: TRBJ2-7
clone_size: -
d_call: TRBD2

cdr3_aa: CASSMERTSVNIQYF
cdr3_nt: TGTGCCAGTAGCATGGAGCGGACTAGCGTGAACATTCAGTACTTC
v_call: TRBV19
j_call: TRBJ2-4
clone_size: -
d_call: TRBD2

cdr3_aa: CASSLFAGGRVETQYF
cdr3_nt: TGTGCCAGCAGCTTGTTTGCAGGGGGCAGAGTAGAGACCCAGTACTTC
v_call: TRBV5-6
j_call: TRBJ2-5
clone_size: -
d_call: TRBD1

cdr3_aa: CASSLLGVTGELFF
cdr3_nt: TGTGCCAGCAGCCTGCTCGGGGTCACCGGGGAGCTGTTTTTT
v_call: TRBV7-3
j_call: TRBJ2-2
clone_size: -
d_call: -

cdr3_aa: CASSLARSTGELFF
cdr3_nt: TGTGCCAGCAGCTTAGCGCGGTCCACCGGGGAGCTGTTTTTT
v_call: TRBV7-2
j_call: TRBJ2-2
clone_size: -
d_call: -

cdr3_aa: CASSQGDSGGGHGYTF
cdr3_nt: TGTGCCAGCAGCCAAGGGGATTCGGGAGGGGGACACGGCTACACCTTC
v_call: TRBV14
j_call: TRBJ1-2
clone_size: -
d_call: -

cdr3_aa: CASSLGTGGDEQYF
cdr3_nt: TGTGCCAGCAGTCTCGGGACAGGGGGCGACGAGCAGTACTTC
v_call: TRBV11-1
j_call: TRBJ2-7
clone_size: -
d_call: TRBD1

cdr3_aa: CASSHRVSSAGYTF
cdr3_nt: TGTGCCAGCAGCCACCGGGTTAGTAGTGCGGGCTACACCTTC
v_call: TRBV3-1/TRBV3-2
j_call: TRBJ1-2
clone_size: -
d_call: -

cdr3_aa: CASSLEPRYEQYF
cdr3_nt: TGTGCCAGCAGCTTAGAGCCCCGCTACGAGCAGTACTTC
v_call: TRBV11-2
j_call: TRBJ2-7
clone_size: -
d_call: -

cdr3_aa: CASSPRGVLSGSYNEQFF
cdr3_nt: TGCGCCAGCAGCCCAAGGGGTGTTCTGTCCGGTTCCTACAATGAGCAGTTCTTC
v_call: TRBV4-3
j_call: TRBJ2-1
clone_size: -
d_call: -

cdr3_aa: CASSHRRAYYGYTF
cdr3_nt: TGTGCCAGCAGCCATCGCAGGGCTTACTATGGCTACACCTTC
v_call: TRBV3-1/TRBV3-2
j_call: TRBJ1-2
clone_size: few
d_call: -

cdr3_aa: CASSLWKVYGYTF
cdr3_nt: TGTGCCAGCAGTTTATGGAAGGTGTATGGCTACACCTTC
v_call: TRBV28
j_call: TRBJ1-2
clone_size: -
d_call: -

cdr3_aa: CASGPQGLDTQYF
cdr3_nt: TGTGCCAGCGGGCCCCAGGGATTGGATACGCAGTATTTT
v_call: TRBV19
j_call: TRBJ2-3
clone_size: -
d_call: -

cdr3_aa: CASSLGGQVYGYTF
cdr3_nt: TGTGCCAGCAGCTTAGGCGGACAGGTCTATGGCTACACCTTC
v_call: TRBV7-9
j_call: TRBJ1-2
clone_size: -
d_call: TRBD1

cdr3_aa: CASSLLPPDHSGNTIYF
cdr3_nt: TGTGCCAGCAGCTTATTACCCCCCGACCACTCTGGAAACACCATATATTTT
v_call: TRBV7-2
j_call: TRBJ1-3
clone_size: -
d_call: -

cdr3_aa: CASSKQGRSITYEQYF
cdr3_nt: TGTGCCAGCAGTAAGCAGGGCCGCTCCATTACCTACGAGCAGTACTTC
v_call: TRBV6-2/TRBV6-3
j_call: TRBJ2-7
clone_size: -
d_call: -

cdr3_aa: CASSLSTGGAGANVLTF
cdr3_nt: TGCGCCAGCAGCTTGTCGACAGGGGGAGCTGGGGCCAACGTCCTGACTTTC
v_call: TRBV5-1
j_call: TRBJ2-6
clone_size: -
d_call: TRBD1

cdr3_aa: CASSSSLATVHSPLHF
cdr3_nt: TGTGCCAGCAGCTCCAGCCTGGCTACCGTCCATTCACCCCTCCACTTT
v_call: TRBV11-2
j_call: TRBJ1-6
clone_size: once
d_call: -

cdr3_aa: CASSPPGQKRDYGYTF
cdr3_nt: TGTGCCAGTAGTCCCCCGGGACAGAAAAGGGACTATGGCTACACCTTC
v_call: TRBV19
j_call: TRBJ1-2
clone_size: -
d_call: TRBD1

cdr3_aa: CASSFQGQNGYTF
cdr3_nt: TGTGCCAGCAGTTTCCAGGGGCAAAATGGCTACACCTTC
v_call: TRBV12-3/TRBV12-4
j_call: TRBJ1-2
clone_size: -
d_call: -

cdr3_aa: CASSFGTEDYEQYF
cdr3_nt: TGTGCCAGTAGTTTCGGGACAGAAGATTACGAGCAGTACTTC
v_call: TRBV19
j_call: TRBJ2-7
clone_size: -
d_call: TRBD1

cdr3_aa: CASSLGTRETQYF
cdr3_nt: TGTGCCAGCAGTTTGGGGACTAGGGAGACCCAGTACTTC
v_call: TRBV12-3/TRBV12-4
j_call: TRBJ2-5
clone_size: -
d_call: TRBD2

cdr3_aa: CAWSGTEFREKLFF
cdr3_nt: TGTGCCTGGAGTGGCACAGAGTTTAGAGAAAAACTGTTTTTT
v_call: TRBV30
j_call: TRBJ1-4
clone_size: once
d_call: -

cdr3_aa: CASDSGGLNNEQFF
cdr3_nt: TGTGCCAGCGATAGCGGGGGCCTCAACAATGAGCAGTTCTTC
v_call: TRBV19
j_call: TRBJ2-1
clone_size: -
d_call: TRBD2

cdr3_aa: CASTSVVSGTNYGYTF
cdr3_nt: TGTGCCAGCACCTCAGTAGTTTCTGGAACTAACTATGGCTACACCTTC
v_call: TRBV7-2
j_call: TRBJ1-2
clone_size: -
d_call: -

cdr3_aa: CASPFDPWGYTF
cdr3_nt: TGCGCCAGTCCGTTCGACCCCTGGGGCTACACCTTC
v_call: TRBV5-1
j_call: TRBJ1-2
clone_size: -
d_call: -

cdr3_aa: CAWSVIGGPQPQHF
cdr3_nt: TGTGCCTGGAGTGTTATCGGGGGGCCTCAGCCCCAGCATTTT
v_call: TRBV30
j_call: TRBJ1-5
clone_size: once
d_call: -

cdr3_aa: CASKMYGVGTGELFF
cdr3_nt: TGCGCCAGCAAAATGTACGGCGTAGGTACCGGGGAGCTGTTTTTT
v_call: TRBV4-1
j_call: TRBJ2-2
clone_size: -
d_call: -

cdr3_aa: CASSRIGLTGSMTTYEQYF
cdr3_nt: TGTGCCAGCAGTCGCATAGGGCTTACAGGGTCGATGACTACCTACGAGCAGTACTTC
v_call: TRBV28
j_call: TRBJ2-7
clone_size: -
d_call: -

cdr3_aa: CSVDNPDHSSYEQYF
cdr3_nt: TGCAGCGTTGATAATCCAGACCACAGCTCCTACGAGCAGTACTTC
v_call: TRBV29-1
j_call: TRBJ2-7
clone_size: -
d_call: -

cdr3_aa: CASSYTPGTETALRAGELFF
cdr3_nt: TGTGCCAGCAGTTATACACCAGGGACAGAGACTGCACTGAGGGCCGGGGAGCTGTTTTTT
v_call: TRBV6-2/TRBV6-3
j_call: TRBJ2-2
clone_size: -
d_call: TRBD1